One and the same sample provided the 21 T cell receptor beta chains below, sequenced in a study of cytomegalovirus exposure and HLA in healthy donors. Amplification used 60 Vbeta primers and 13 Jbeta primers. Generated by immunoSEQ multiplex PCR, the TCRdb table keeps only in-frame clones and is missing some. Among 95,000 to 120,000 clones listed, approximately 67% were seen once. The sequencing input was PBMCs. These receptors were taken from a man younger than 30 in good health and CMV-seropositive.

This clone was counted a single time. The chain joins TRBV28 to TRBJ1-4; 7 bases agree with TRBD1. This CDR3 spans 17 amino acids. Germline CDR1 and CDR2: MDHEN and SYDVKM. V lost 2 bases and J lost 8; bases outside the gene matches: 14. The CDR3 loop is CASSLLLAGGHEEKLFF. CDR3 nucleotides: TGTGCCAGCAGTTTACTTCTCGCAGGGGGGCATGAGGAAAAACTGTTTTTT.

This clone has only a few counts. V and J are TRBV6-4 and TRBJ2-6, with 8 bases matching TRBD1. The CDR3 is 16 residues long. Trimming cost V 4 bases and J 4 bases; bases outside gene matches: 6. The germline CDR1 and CDR2 sequences are MRHNA and SNTAGT. The CDR3 DNA sequence: TGTGCCAGCAGTGCTAGGACAGGGTCAGGGGCCAACGTCCTGACTTTC. It specifies CASSARTGSGANVLTF.

J is TRBJ2-7 and V is TRBV7-9; D is possibly TRBD2 (6 bases). CDR1 is SEHNR and CDR2 is FQNEAQ in the germline V gene (reference sequence). V gave up 6 bases and J gave up 5 bases, with 20 bases separating them. The CDR3 runs to 15 residues. The CDR3 DNA is TGTGCCAGCAGTTGGGGGGTGGGTGAGGTCGACGAGCAGTACGTC. Its translation is CASSWGVGEVDEQYV.

The CDR3 sequence: CASSVGSGLAGYNEQFF. The CDR3 bases are TGTGCCAGCAGCGTAGGGTCAGGACTAGCGGGGTACAATGAGCAGTTCTTC. V is TRBV9 and J is TRBJ2-1; 12 bases match TRBD2. The junction had 5 bases not matched to a gene; V was cut back by 0 bases and J by 4 bases. The CDR3 runs to 17 residues. The germline V gene has CDR1 SGDLS and CDR2 YYNGEE.

The genes are TRBV7-2 and TRBJ1-6; TRBD1 might be the D (6 bases). Germline CDR1 reads SGHTA; CDR2 reads FQGNSA. The germline V and J ends were trimmed by 5 bases and 7 bases, with 18 bases remaining between them. The CDR3 is 16 residues long. The CDR3 protein is CASSPIEQGPNSPLHF. CDR3 coding DNA: TGTGCCAGCAGCCCGATAGAACAGGGCCCAAATTCACCCCTCCACTTT.

This clone has only a few counts. The chain carries TRBV19 and TRBJ1-6, with TRBD1 as a possible D gene (6 bases). The CDR3 is 12 residues long. Germline CDR1 is LNHDA and CDR2 is SQIVND (reference sequence). The V gene lost 9 bases and the J gene lost 10 bases, with 13 bases spanning the gap. The CDR3 is CASTQGTSPLHF. The CDR3 bases are TGTGCCAGCACACAGGGCACCTCACCCCTCCACTTT. Combining the CDR3 with reference TRBV19 and TRBJ1-6 gives the whole variable domain DGGITQSPKYLFRKEGQNVTLSCEQNLNHDAMYWYRQDPGQGLRLIYYSQIVNDFQKGDIAEGYSVSREKKESFPLTVTSAQKNPTAFYLCASTQGTSPLHFGNGTRLTVT.

V is TRBV6-5 and J is TRBJ1-2, with a tentative D call TRBD1 (5 bases). This CDR3 is 13 amino acids long. V lost 2 bases and J 1 base, leaving 5 bases between the germline ends. Germline-derived CDR1 and CDR2 are MNHEY and SVGAGI. The CDR3 here is CASSYQGNYGYTF. CDR3 coding DNA: TGTGCCAGCAGTTACCAGGGTAACTATGGCTACACCTTC.

This clone was found a few times. J is TRBJ2-5 and V is TRBV29-1; TRBD2 matches 9 bases. The CDR3 is 14 residues long. Germline V gives CDR1 SQVTM, CDR2 ANQGSEA. V was pared by 3 bases and J by 7 bases, with 9 bases of the junction left unmatched. The DNA for the CDR3 is TGCAGCGTTGAGACTAGCGGACGGGTGGGGACCCAGTACTTC. This translates into CSVETSGRVGTQYF.

This clone was seen more than once but under ten times. The V gene is TRBV5-4, the J gene TRBJ1-2; possibly TRBD1 for D (6 bases). Germline V CDR1 and CDR2: SGHNT, YYREEE (reference sequence). The CDR3 contains 14 residues. Trimming shortened V by 6 bases and J by 4 bases, and 16 bases separated the two germline ends. For the CDR3, the DNA is TGTGCCAGCACCCTGAGGGCAGGGGCCTATGGCTACACCTTC. Encoded protein: CASTLRAGAYGYTF.

The chain carries TRBV29-1 and TRBJ2-7, with D possibly being TRBD2 (6 bases). CDR3 length: 14 amino acids. V lost 4 bases and J 1 base, leaving 14 bases between the germline ends. The germline V gene has CDR1 SQVTM and CDR2 ANQGSEA. CDR3 residues: CSVVVVGTSYEQYV. The CDR3 bases are TGCAGCGTTGTTGTGGTGGGGACTTCCTACGAGCAGTACGTC.

J is TRBJ2-2 and V is TRBV30; weak D call: TRBD2 (7 bases). CDR1 and CDR2 from the germline V gene are GTSNPN and SVGIG (reference sequence). The CDR3 extends over 18 amino acids. V gave up 5 bases and J gave up 1 base, with 23 bases separating them. CDR3 nucleotide sequence: TGTGCCTGGGCCCGCGGGGGCTTCCCCACCATGAACACCGGGGAGCTGTTTTTT. Translated: CAWARGGFPTMNTGELFF.

V usage is TRBV7-7 and J usage is TRBJ2-7, with 7 positions matching TRBD1. From germline, CDR1 is SSHAT and CDR2 FNYEAQ (reference sequence). The CDR3 has 14 residues. V was clipped by 4 bases and J by 7 bases; unmatched bases: 10. The CDR3 bases are TGTGCCAGCAGCTCCTCCGGGACAGCTGGGGAGCAGTACTTC. Amino acids: CASSSSGTAGEQYF.

The chain has TRBV6-1 and TRBJ1-1, with TRBD1 matching 7 bases. Trimming removed 7 bases from V and 1 base from J; junction bases left unmatched: 9. Germline CDR1 is MNHNS and CDR2 is SASEGT. This CDR3 has 15 amino acids. As DNA, the CDR3 is TGTGCCAGCATTAGGAGGGGGACAGAGAACACTGAAGCTTTCTTT. Encoded protein: CASIRRGTENTEAFF.

A few counts support this clone. The genes are TRBV27 and TRBJ1-1; TRBD1 aligns across 11 bases. The trim removed 5 bases at V and 5 bases at J, leaving 10 bases unmatched. This CDR3 comprises 16 residues. Germline assignment: CDR1 MNHEY and CDR2 SMNVEV (reference sequence). CDR3 amino acids: CASSPWGQGVGTEAFF. CDR3 bases: TGTGCCAGCAGTCCGTGGGGACAGGGGGTAGGGACTGAAGCTTTCTTT.

This chain links TRBV27 with TRBJ1-2; 8 positions match TRBD1. CDR1 and CDR2 from the germline V gene are MNHEY and SMNVEV (reference sequence). The ends lost 5 bases at V and 4 bases at J; junction bases unmatched: 6. The CDR3 consists of 14 residues. The CDR3 nucleotides read TGTGCCAGCAGTACCCTGGACAGGGTCTATGGCTACACCTTC. Its translation is CASSTLDRVYGYTF.

There are a few counts of this clone. The V gene is TRBV7-9, the J gene TRBJ2-3; D gene uncertain. This CDR3 comprises 14 residues. Germline values: CDR1 SEHNR, CDR2 FQNEAQ (reference sequence). Between the trimmed V and J ends, which lost 4 bases and 4 bases, there was a span of 12 bases. The CDR3 coding sequence is TGTGCCAGCAGCTATATCGACTTCGCAGATACGCAGTATTTT. Amino acids: CASSYIDFADTQYF.

The chain joins TRBV19 to TRBJ1-5; tentatively, D is TRBD1 (6 bases). The V end was cut by 3 bases, the J end by 4 bases, with 10 bases between. Germline CDR1 reads LNHDA; CDR2 reads SQIVND (reference sequence). The CDR3 totals 14 residues. Here the CDR3 DNA reads TGTGCCAGTAGTATTGTTAGGGGGAATCAGCCCCAGCATTTT. Its translation: CASSIVRGNQPQHF.

The CDR3 region is CASSDVTGDSPLHF. CDR3 in DNA: TGTGCCAGCAGCGACGTGACAGGGGATTCACCCCTCCACTTT. The J gene is TRBJ1-6, the V gene TRBV9; 8 nucleotides align to TRBD1. The ends lost 3 bases at V and 8 bases at J; junction bases unmatched: 4. The length of the CDR3 is 14 residues. CDR1 is SGDLS, CDR2 YYNGEE, per germline.

This clone is medium-sized within its sample. The J gene is TRBJ2-1, the V gene TRBV4-2, with 8 positions matching TRBD1. The germline V gene encodes CDR1 LGHNA and CDR2 YNFKEQ. V shed 0 bases and J 2 bases; nucleotides not matched to a gene: 0. This CDR3 has 15 amino acids. The CDR3 region has the DNA TGTGCCAGCAGCCAAGACAGGGGGCCCTACAATGAGCAGTTCTTC. Protein: CASSQDRGPYNEQFF.

The gene calls are TRBV2 and TRBJ2-5; 11 bases line up with TRBD2. The CDR3 length is 14 residues. Germline V gives CDR1 SNHLY, CDR2 FYNNEI. J gave up 5 bases and V 4 bases, and 3 bases lay outside the gene matches. CDR3 in DNA: TGTGCCAGCAGTGCTAGCGGGGGGTTGGAGACCCAGTACTTC. It codes for CASSASGGLETQYF.

This clone was counted a few times. The chain combines TRBV12-2 with TRBJ1-4. TRBV12-2 is marked as a pseudogene. This CDR3 contains 14 residues. DNA of the CDR3: TGTGCAAGTCGCTTAGCGCCCGAGCTCCGGGGACTGTTTTTT. Translating it yields CASRLAPELRGLFF.